Listed here are 24 T cell receptor beta chains from one sample, sequenced in a study of cytomegalovirus exposure and HLA in healthy donors. The PCR had 60 Vbeta and 13 Jbeta primers. Assay: immunoSEQ multiplex PCR; the TCRdb copy retains only in-frame clones and omits some. The table shows 63,000 or so clones, with 75% occurring only once. The sequenced sample consisted of PBMCs. These receptors were taken from a woman in her 30s in good health and CMV-seropositive.

This chain links TRBV5-1 with TRBJ2-5; 11 bases fit TRBD1. Trimming took 3 bases from V and 4 from J; bases not matched to a gene: 5. Germline values: CDR1 SGHRS, CDR2 YFSETQ. This CDR3 has 15 residues. The CDR3 here is CASSSGQGASETQYF. In nucleotides, the CDR3 is TGCGCCAGCAGCTCAGGACAGGGGGCATCAGAGACCCAGTACTTC. The complete variable domain, with remaining parts taken from reference TRBV5-1 and TRBJ2-5, reads KAGVTQTPRYLIKTRGQQVTLSCSPISGHRSVSWYQQTPGQGLQFLFEYFSETQRNKGNFPGRFSGRQFSNSRSEMNVSTLELGDSALYLCASSSGQGASETQYFGPGTRLLVL.

This rearrangement joins TRBV7-8 to TRBJ2-7; D call uncertain. Trimming removed 3 bases from V and 5 bases from J, with 11 bases in between. The CDR3 runs 13 residues. The germline V gene has CDR1 SGHVS and CDR2 FQNEAQ. CDR3 DNA: TGTGCCAGCAGCTTCCTCCTTGGCCACGAGCAGTACTTC. Protein sequence: CASSFLLGHEQYF.

The chain has TRBV7-8 and TRBJ2-1, with 10 nucleotides matching TRBD2. This CDR3 has 15 amino acids. The trim removed 3 bases at V and 7 bases at J, leaving 6 bases unmatched. The germline gives CDR1 SGHVS, CDR2 FQNEAQ. The CDR3 protein is CASSFGTSVGNEQFF. For the CDR3, the DNA is TGTGCCAGCAGCTTCGGGACTAGCGTCGGGAATGAGCAGTTCTTC.

The chain couples TRBV2 to TRBJ2-5; 8 bases agree with TRBD1. The V gene's germline CDR1 is SNHLY and CDR2 FYNNEI. The V segment lost 7 bases and the J segment 1 base; nucleotides outside the gene matches: 8. The CDR3 extends over 15 amino acids. The CDR3 DNA follows: TGTGCCAGCACGTTTGGACAGGGAACCCAAGAGACCCAGTACTTC. Translating gives CASTFGQGTQETQYF.

A few counts support this clone. The J gene is TRBJ2-5, the V gene TRBV6-1; D unclear. CDR3 length equals 13 residues. Looked up from germline, CDR1 is MNHNS and CDR2 is SASEGT. Trimming shortened V by 4 bases and J by 2 bases, and 8 bases separated the two germline ends. In nucleotides, the CDR3 is TGTGCCAGCAGTGCCGTGAGACAAGAGACCCAGTACTTC. Translating it yields CASSAVRQETQYF.

The rearrangement joins TRBV29-1 to TRBJ1-1; no firm D call. Trimming left V 4 bases short and J 10 bases short, with 13 bases between. In germline, CDR1 is SQVTM, CDR2 ANQGSEA. CDR3 length: 11 residues. The CDR3 protein is CSVVGTTLAFF. The CDR3 region has the DNA TGCAGCGTTGTTGGCACCACCTTAGCTTTCTTT.

The rearrangement joins TRBV2 to TRBJ2-1; 10 bases map to TRBD1. Unmatched junction bases numbered 14, after V lost 6 bases and J lost 12 bases. Germline CDR1 reads SNHLY; CDR2 reads FYNNEI. The CDR3 totals 15 residues. The CDR3 sequence: CASSLDRGQLLGQFF. The CDR3 DNA reads as TGTGCCAGCAGCTTAGACAGGGGGCAGCTTCTGGGGCAGTTCTTC.

V gene TRBV25-1 combines with J gene TRBJ2-7; 9 positions match TRBD2. V lost 2 bases to trimming and J lost 2 bases; unmatched junction nucleotides: 4. The germline gives CDR1 MGHDK, CDR2 SYGVNS. This CDR3 is 15 amino acids long. This CDR3 is CASSEVGGRAYEQYF. The CDR3 DNA reads TGTGCCAGCAGTGAAGTTGGCGGGAGGGCCTACGAGCAGTACTTC.

The J gene is TRBJ2-7, the V gene TRBV7-3, with D possibly being TRBD2 (6 bases). The CDR3 contains 15 residues. Trimming cost V 1 base and J 4 bases, with 14 bases left between them. In germline, CDR1 is SGHTA, CDR2 FQGTGA. The CDR3 DNA is TGTGCCAGCAGCTTAAGCTCCGGGAGTTTTTACGAGCAGTACTTC. Its translation is CASSLSSGSFYEQYF.

This sequence joins TRBV19 and TRBJ1-2; D gene unclear. V lost 1 base and J lost 2, with 8 bases in between. Germline V gene data show CDR1 as LNHDA and CDR2 as SQIVND (reference sequence). The CDR3 covers 14 residues. The CDR3: CASSIGEQNYGYTF. The CDR3 nucleotides are TGTGCCAGTAGTATAGGTGAACAGAACTATGGCTACACCTTC. The full variable domain, with the rest looked up from reference TRBV19 and TRBJ1-2, is DGGITQSPKYLFRKEGQNVTLSCEQNLNHDAMYWYRQDPGQGLRLIYYSQIVNDFQKGDIAEGYSVSREKKESFPLTVTSAQKNPTAFYLCASSIGEQNYGYTFGSGTRLTVV.

The V and J genes are TRBV10-2 and TRBJ1-3; 7 nucleotides agree with TRBD1. The germline CDR1 and CDR2 sequences are WSHSY and SAAADI. V shed 5 bases and J 2 bases; nucleotides not matched to a gene: 6. The CDR3 has 15 amino acids. CDR3 sequence (DNA): TGCGCCAGCAGTCAAGCTGGGACAGCTGGAAACACCATATATTTT. It codes for CASSQAGTAGNTIYF.

The rearrangement uses TRBV9 and TRBJ2-5, with D maybe TRBD1 (6 bases). Germline V gene data show CDR1 as SGDLS and CDR2 as YYNGEE. This CDR3 is built from 17 residues. The V gene lost 3 bases and the J gene lost 2 bases, with 20 bases spanning the gap. The CDR3 protein is CASSAQPGGTGQETQYF. CDR3 DNA: TGTGCCAGCAGCGCCCAGCCGGGTGGAACAGGGCAAGAGACCCAGTACTTC.

This clone was recorded a few times. The same CDR3 can be traced to other DNA sequences in this sample. The chain carries TRBV5-1 and TRBJ2-1, with a tentative D call TRBD2 (6 bases). Trimming shortened V by 4 bases and J by 4 bases, and 15 bases separated the two germline ends. The CDR3 is 15 residues long. Germline assignment: CDR1 SGHRS and CDR2 YFSETQ. Here the CDR3 reads CASSTRIAAYNEQFF. The CDR3 nucleotides are TGCGCCAGCAGCACCCGGATAGCGGCATACAATGAGCAGTTCTTC.

This clone was counted only a few times. The rearrangement joins TRBV4-3 to TRBJ1-6, with a weak D call TRBD1 (6 bases). The germline CDR1 and CDR2 sequences are LGHNA and YSLEER. V was pared by 3 bases and J by 9 bases, with 15 bases between. The CDR3 is 15 amino acids. As DNA, the CDR3 is TGCGCCAGCAGCCAGACCGGGACATTGGGTTCACCCCTCCACTTT. It encodes CASSQTGTLGSPLHF.

This chain uses TRBV28 with TRBJ2-7; 10 bases map to TRBD2. This CDR3 comprises 13 residues. With V trimmed by 8 bases and J by 3 bases, 4 bases remained unmatched. In germline, CDR1 is MDHEN, CDR2 SYDVKM. The CDR3, as DNA: TGTGCCAGCGGGGCTAGCGGGAGCTACGAGCAGTACTTC. Its protein is CASGASGSYEQYF.

The CDR3 loop reads CASSLEGTAFKNIQYF. The CDR3 bases are TGTGCCAGCAGCTTAGAAGGGACAGCTTTCAAAAACATTCAGTACTTC. This chain uses TRBV7-9 with TRBJ2-4, with 7 bases that match TRBD1. The J segment lost 3 bases and the V segment lost 1 base, leaving 6 bases of the junction unmatched. The CDR3 loop spans 16 amino acids. Per germline, CDR1 SEHNR and CDR2 FQNEAQ (reference sequence).

This chain joins TRBV10-3 and TRBJ2-5; TRBD1 matches 7 bases. The germline V gene has CDR1 ENHRY and CDR2 SYGVKD. V lost 4 bases and J lost 4; bases outside the gene matches: 3. The CDR3 sequence is 13 residues long. The CDR3 loop reads CAISGRQGETQYF. CDR3 DNA: TGTGCCATCAGTGGGAGACAGGGAGAGACCCAGTACTTC.

V usage is TRBV28 and J usage is TRBJ1-1; possible D gene TRBD1, 5 bases. V was shortened by 2 bases and J by 0 bases, with 10 bases between the two germline ends. Germline V lookup: CDR1 MDHEN, CDR2 SYDVKM. This CDR3 is built from 15 residues. CDR3 nucleotides: TGTGCCAGCAGTTTAGGGAAAGGGGTGAACACTGAAGCTTTCTTT. It is translated as CASSLGKGVNTEAFF. The entire variable domain, with the rest obtained from reference TRBV28 and TRBJ1-1, is as follows: DVKVTQSSRYLVKRTGEKVFLECVQDMDHENMFWYRQDPGLGLRLIYFSYDVKMKEKGDIPEGYSVSREKKERFSLILESASTNQTSMYLCASSLGKGVNTEAFFGQGTRLTVV.

This chain joins TRBV2 and TRBJ1-1; D unclear. V was pared by 6 bases and J by 4 bases, with 12 bases between. CDR1 is SNHLY, CDR2 FYNNEI, per germline. CDR3 length: 13 residues. The CDR3 nucleotides are TGTGCCAGCAGGCTCGCCGGTACCACTGAAGCTTTCTTT. Its translation: CASRLAGTTEAFF.

This chain joins TRBV27 and TRBJ2-7, with D perhaps matching TRBD2 (6 bases). CDR1 is MNHEY, CDR2 SMNVEV, per germline (reference sequence). V shed 0 bases and J shed 3 bases, with 15 bases lying between them. The CDR3 is 16 residues long. CDR3 DNA sequence: TGTGCCAGCAGTTTATCTGCCGGGCTAGCGCGCTACGAGCAGTACTTC. Translation: CASSLSAGLARYEQYF.

This clone came up a few times. The rearrangement links TRBV6-5 to TRBJ1-3; maybe TRBD1 (5 bases). V was shortened by 6 bases and J by 4 bases, with 13 bases between the two germline ends. The CDR3 consists of 14 residues. Germline V lookup: CDR1 MNHEY, CDR2 SVGAGI. The CDR3, as DNA: TGTGCCAGCAGCCCGACAGTCAACGGAAACACCATATATTTT. Amino acids: CASSPTVNGNTIYF.

This clone appeared a few times. The chain is built from TRBV5-1 and TRBJ2-3; no firm D call. The CDR3 spans 14 residues. From germline, CDR1 is SGHRS and CDR2 YFSETQ. The V gene lost 2 bases and the J gene lost 6 bases, with 13 bases spanning the gap. This CDR3 is CASSFRVAPDTQYF. The CDR3 DNA is TGCGCCAGCAGCTTTCGGGTGGCGCCGGATACGCAGTATTTT.

The rearrangement uses TRBV7-9 and TRBJ2-5, with 8 bases identical to TRBD2. This CDR3 has 16 residues. Germline CDR1 SEHNR, CDR2 FQNEAQ (reference sequence). V was clipped by 5 bases and J by 5 bases; unmatched bases: 13. The CDR3 bases are TGTGCCAGCAGCCCTTCCCCGGGACTAGTACATGAGACCCAGTACTTC. Its protein is CASSPSPGLVHETQYF.

The rearrangement links TRBV27 to TRBJ2-2; weak D call: TRBD2 (6 bases). Germline lookup yields CDR1 MNHEY and CDR2 SMNVEV (reference sequence). CDR3 length: 16 residues. The V and J ends lost 2 bases and 6 bases respectively, with 16 bases between them. The CDR3 DNA sequence: TGTGCCAGCAGTTTAAGGCGGGATTTAAGCCCCGGGGAGCTGTTTTTT. This codes for CASSLRRDLSPGELFF.